This TCR beta chain appears in the sequencing data of a study of blood T cell repertoires in COVID-19. Across the study: Whether acute or convalescent, the COVID-19 samples came from the United States, Italy and Spain. Nucleic acid was either cDNA or gDNA, and it came from T cells, B-cell-depleted T cells, or PBMCs.

Study processing details: Reference gene primer amplification yielded estimated nucleated cell counts. The protocol was immunoSEQ multiplex PCR, while the TCRdb copy is restricted to in-frame clones and leaves out a portion. V and J calls and clone size are given by that table; D and trimming were obtained from the DNA. The data show some 260,000 clones, around 89% seen once. The CDR3 runs to 13 residues. Germline loops: CDR1 SGDLS, CDR2 YYNGEE. The germline V and J ends were trimmed by 3 bases and 4 bases, with 10 bases remaining between them. It was during active infection that Seattle patients were enrolled and then longitudinally followed.

The rearrangement links TRBV9 to TRBJ1-2; perhaps TRBD1 as D (6 bases). The clonotype comes from a woman aged 30 to 39 with COVID-19, enrolled during active disease. Sequencing was carried out using peripheral blood. The CDR3 protein is CASSAAGVYGYTF. CDR3 in DNA: TGTGCCAGCAGCGCAGCAGGGGTCTATGGCTACACCTTC.